This T cell receptor beta chain was identified in a study of blood T cell repertoires in COVID-19 (dated by TCRdb to about 2020). Study-wide context: The collaborator samples originated in the United States, Italy and Spain and spanned the acute and convalescent phases of COVID-19. The prospective study material was composed of cDNA or gDNA derived from T cells, B-cell-depleted T cells, or PBMCs. The dataset comprised deeply sampled blood TCRbeta repertoires from subjects exposed to, actively infected with, or recovered from COVID-19. The repertoires were released in a freely available public database meant as a resource for research on the immune response to SARS-CoV-2. Samples came from the ongoing ImmuneRACE study (first 160 participants) plus 1,254 subjects from 6 global collaborators. A de-identified subject ID, COVID-19 status, age in years and sex were almost always included in the sample metadata. HLA class I and class II types, where available, came from metadata supplied by the sample provider rather than from assay-based typing.

Overall study results and their limits: The amount of clinical and demographic metadata varied by source and participant and was provided uncurated.

Between the V and J ends, shortened by 5 bases and 6 bases respectively, the junction contains 14 bases. From the cysteine through the phenylalanine, the CDR3 covers 14 amino acids. The sequence is cut down to CDR3 DNA, 42 bases in frame from base 1. According to the germline V gene, CDR1 reads SGHTA and CDR2 reads FQGNSA. Collaborating institutions collected whole blood in K2EDTA tubes following their own protocols. For TCRbeta analysis, collaborator samples were shipped as frozen whole blood, as isolated PBMCs, or as DNA extracted from either sample type. The immunoSEQ Assay, a bias-controlled multiplex PCR, was used to amplify TCRbeta CDR3 regions from genomic DNA. As for the original processing: Nucleated cell counts per sample were estimated from amplification of reference gene primers within the assay. To quantify the absolute abundance of each unique TCRbeta CDR3 rearrangement, sequence reads were collapsed and filtered. For each sample, productive Simpson clonality was calculated as the square root of Simpson's diversity index across productive rearrangements. This is the immuneACCESS table as TCRdb keeps it, with only in-frame sequences that have V and J called. A part of the clones is gone; compared with another copy, unresolved V genes explain less than half, and the rest is unexplained. D and trimming were read from the DNA, whereas the V and J calls and clone size are those reported in that table. This sample holds about 140,000 clones; 90% were observed only once. The ten biggest clones cover roughly 9.6% of the sample.

About this clone itself: Its cognate antigen has yet to be identified. No much larger clone is present one base from it, and per-base qualities are unavailable.

This clonotype was sampled from a woman older than 75 with acute or convalescent COVID-19. The sequenced sample consisted of peripheral blood. The chain links TRBV7-2 with TRBJ1-5; a weak D assignment points to TRBD1 (5 bases agree). This receptor has the CDR3 CASSQTGDGQPQHF. DNA sequence: TGTGCCAGCAGCCAAACGGGGGACGGTCAGCCCCAGCATTTT.